These 5 T cell receptor beta chains share one sample of origin, sequenced in a study of T-cell memory formation after mild COVID-19. Using its own MiXCR run on the 5' RACE reads, TCRdb lists one record per CDR3 protein. The repertoire consists of 95,000 to 110,000 distinct CDR3 sequences, with around 15% occurring once and the leading ten covering roughly 40%. Sequenced sample: PBMCs or a T cell subset sorted from them (not recorded which). The receptors were sampled from a man between 18 and 29 years old who had mild COVID-19 (a few samples of this study predate the infection). Cell type and time point are not known.

This clonotype was counted a few times. This chain joins TRBV29-1 and TRBJ2-6; D unclear. This CDR3 has 15 residues. Germline-derived CDR1 and CDR2 are SQVTM and ANQGSEA. The V and J ends lost 4 bases and 0 bases respectively, with 10 bases between them. CDR3 protein: CSVGHSSSGANVLTF. The CDR3 DNA is TGCAGCGTTGGTCACAGCTCCTCTGGGGCCAACGTCCTGACTTTC.

The rearrangement joins TRBV7-2 to TRBJ2-3; 15 bases fit TRBD2. With 4 bases clipped from V and 3 bases from J, the junction kept 11 bases outside the gene matches. The CDR3 is 19 amino acids. CDR1 SGHTA and CDR2 FQGNSA come from the germline V gene. CDR3 sequence: CASSSPPGLAGGLTDTQYF. The CDR3 coding sequence is TGTGCCAGCAGCTCCCCGCCGGGACTAGCGGGGGGCCTGACAGATACGCAGTATTTT.

This rearrangement joins TRBV11-1 to TRBJ2-5, with a possible D match to TRBD2 (5 bases). Germline CDR1 and CDR2: SGHAT and FQDESV (reference sequence). Trimming shortened V by 5 bases and J by 3 bases, and 22 bases separated the two germline ends. There are 17 residues in the CDR3. CDR3 sequence (DNA): TGTGCCAGCAGCCCTCGGGGTTCGGGTCTGGTCGAAGAGACCCAGTACTTC. This gives the protein CASSPRGSGLVEETQYF. The full variable domain, completed using reference TRBV11-1 and TRBJ2-5, is EAEVAQSPRYKITEKSQAVAFWCDPISGHATLYWYRQILGQGPELLVQFQDESVVDDSQLPKDRFSAERLKGVDSTLKIQPAELGDSAMYLCASSPRGSGLVEETQYFGPGTRLLVL.

This clonotype was seen more than once but under ten times. This sequence joins TRBV7-9 and TRBJ2-7, with D perhaps TRBD1 (5 bases). The germline gives CDR1 SEHNR, CDR2 FQNEAQ (reference sequence). This CDR3 has 17 amino acids. V lost 5 bases and J lost 3, with 23 bases in between. CDR3 protein: CASSPTDTPQEYYEQYF. The CDR3 DNA follows: TGTGCCAGCAGCCCGACGGACACGCCTCAAGAGTACTACGAGCAGTACTTC.

This clonotype was counted between two and nine times. For the CDR3, the DNA is TGCGCCAGCAGCCAAGATTTCCTTGGACGCGGGCCAAAGGGAGAGACCCAGTACTTC. Protein product: CASSQDFLGRGPKGETQYF. The genes are TRBV4-3 and TRBJ2-5, with D perhaps TRBD2 (5 bases). V gave up 0 bases and J gave up 4 bases, with 24 bases separating them. The CDR3 covers 19 residues. From germline, CDR1 is LGHNA and CDR2 YSLEER.